The rows below give T cell receptor beta chains drawn from one sample of a study of vaccination and CD4 T cells after COVID-19. Antigen specificity for these receptors is unknown. A single record per CDR3 protein comes from TCRdb applying MiXCR to the PCR reads. This sample yields 12,000 or so distinct CDR3 sequences, of which around 50% are seen a single time; roughly 28% belongs to the top ten. Sample: CD4+ T cells from blood, cultured in vitro. These receptors all stem from a human donor who had recovered from COVID-19. Both conserved end residues are part of each CDR3. Each record gives: V gene, clone size, D gene, J gene, CDR3 protein, CDR3 DNA. A D gene is named only where the DNA matches it firmly. Expanded clones are given a class, and other clones once, few, many or no size at all.

>TRBV6-1|-|-|TRBJ1-4
CASSATRPPFHEKLFF
TGTGCCAGCAGCGCAACCAGGCCCCCTTTTCATGAAAAACTGTTTTTT
>TRBV6-2/TRBV6-3|-|-|TRBJ1-1
CASSWDRRDLNTEAFF
TGTGCCAGCAGCTGGGACCGAAGGGATTTAAACACTGAAGCTTTCTTT
>TRBV7-2|-|-|TRBJ2-2
CASSLDDTGELFF
TGTGCCAGCAGCCTAGATGACACCGGGGAGCTGTTTTTT
>TRBV6-2/TRBV6-3|-|TRBD2|TRBJ2-4
CASSSGLAGFVGTKNIQYF
TGTGCCAGCAGTTCGGGACTAGCGGGGTTCGTAGGAACCAAAAACATTCAGTACTTC
>TRBV12-5|once|-|TRBJ1-2
CASGLPPSNYGYTF
TGTGCTAGTGGTTTACCCCCTTCCAACTATGGCTACACCTTC
>TRBV12-3/TRBV12-4|-|-|TRBJ1-2
CASSLSRRRGGYTF
TGTGCCAGCAGCCTCTCCCGCCGCCGGGGTGGCTACACCTTC
>TRBV5-1|-|-|TRBJ1-1
CASSLDPQMNTEAFF
TGCGCCAGCAGCTTGGACCCTCAGATGAACACTGAAGCTTTCTTT
>TRBV5-1|-|TRBD1|TRBJ2-7
CASRFWDRSYEQYF
TGCGCCAGCCGTTTTTGGGACAGGTCCTACGAGCAGTACTTC
>TRBV5-1|-|-|TRBJ2-3
CASSLAGRTDTQYF
TGCGCCAGCAGCTTGGCGGGCCGCACAGATACGCAGTATTTT
>TRBV6-5|few|-|TRBJ1-1
CASSYWRGGTEAFF
TGTGCCAGCAGTTACTGGCGGGGGGGTACTGAAGCTTTCTTT
>TRBV5-1|-|TRBD1|TRBJ1-5
CASSLTGDSNQPQHF
TGCGCCAGCAGCTTGACAGGGGATAGCAATCAGCCCCAGCATTTT
>TRBV12-5|-|-|TRBJ2-7
CASGLVLGVRTANREQYF
TGTGCTAGTGGTTTGGTACTAGGCGTTAGGACGGCGAATAGGGAGCAGTACTTC
>TRBV15|-|TRBD1|TRBJ2-1
CATSRRTGLYDEQFF
TGTGCCACCAGCAGAAGGACAGGGCTATATGATGAGCAGTTCTTC
>TRBV6-1|-|TRBD1|TRBJ1-5
CASSSGQGGQPQHF
TGTGCCAGCAGCTCGGGACAGGGCGGCCAGCCCCAGCATTTT
>TRBV12-3/TRBV12-4|once|-|TRBJ1-6
CASRYYNSPLHF
TGTGCCAGCAGATACTATAATTCACCCCTCCACTTT
>TRBV7-2|-|TRBD1|TRBJ1-1
CASSYTTGVNTEAFF
TGTGCCAGCAGCTACACGACAGGGGTGAACACTGAAGCTTTCTTT
>TRBV2|few|-|TRBJ1-3
CASSRTVSGNTIYF
TGTGCCAGCAGTAGAACAGTGTCTGGAAACACCATATATTTT
>TRBV2|few|-|TRBJ1-6
CASRVGLEANNSPLHF
TGTGCCAGCAGGGTTGGACTAGAGGCAAATAATTCACCCCTCCACTTT
>TRBV30|few|-|TRBJ1-3
CAWSTGLSSGNTIYF
TGTGCCTGGAGTACTGGACTGAGCTCTGGAAACACCATATATTTT
>TRBV5-6|-|-|TRBJ2-7
CASSLSSYEQYF
TGTGCCAGCAGCTTGAGTTCCTACGAGCAGTACTTC
>TRBV2|-|-|TRBJ1-1
CASSANEATEAFF
TGTGCCAGCAGTGCGAACGAGGCCACTGAAGCTTTCTTT
>TRBV12-3/TRBV12-4|-|-|TRBJ2-1
CASTYLGLGPNEQFF
TGTGCCAGCACCTACCTAGGGTTGGGGCCCAATGAGCAGTTCTTC
>TRBV2|-|-|TRBJ1-2
CASMGEYGYTF
TGTGCCAGCATGGGAGAGTATGGCTACACCTTC
>TRBV7-8|-|TRBD2|TRBJ2-1
CASSSTTSGNRYNEQFF
TGTGCCAGCAGCTCCACGACTAGCGGGAACCGATACAATGAGCAGTTCTTC
>TRBV6-1|-|-|TRBJ1-2
CASRVGFYGYTF
TGTGCCAGCAGGGTGGGCTTTTATGGCTACACCTTC
>TRBV5-6|-|-|TRBJ2-2
CASSLGSTPGELFF
TGTGCCAGCAGCTTGGGCAGTACCCCCGGGGAGCTGTTTTTT
>TRBV19|-|-|TRBJ1-3
CASSILLGRSGNTIYF
TGTGCCAGTAGTATTCTCCTCGGCCGCTCTGGAAACACCATATATTTT
>TRBV5-1|-|TRBD1|TRBJ2-1
CASSLGTGTGEQFF
TGCGCCAGCAGCTTGGGGACAGGGACAGGTGAGCAGTTCTTC
>TRBV2|few|-|TRBJ2-4
CASSEAQEGPLAKNIQYF
TGTGCCAGCAGTGAAGCGCAGGAGGGGCCCCTAGCCAAAAACATTCAGTACTTC
>TRBV7-2|-|-|TRBJ2-7
CASSLRAVYSYEQYF
TGTGCCAGCAGCTTACGGGCGGTGTACTCCTACGAGCAGTACTTC
>TRBV7-9|-|-|TRBJ1-1
CASSPMKGATEAFF
TGTGCCAGCAGCCCTATGAAGGGCGCCACTGAAGCTTTCTTT
>TRBV6-1|few|-|TRBJ1-2
CASNRQIYGYTF
TGTGCCAGCAACCGACAGATCTATGGCTACACCTTC
>TRBV11-3|-|-|TRBJ2-2
CASSLWGDTGELFF
TGTGCCAGCAGCTTATGGGGGGACACCGGGGAGCTGTTTTTT
>TRBV6-1|few|TRBD1|TRBJ1-2
CASSSPRGGQMLYGYTF
TGTGCCAGCAGCTCCCCTCGAGGGGGACAGATGCTCTATGGCTACACCTTC
>TRBV7-9|few|-|TRBJ2-3
CASRPAYREDTDTQYF
TGTGCCAGCCGCCCCGCGTACAGGGAGGACACAGATACGCAGTATTTT
>TRBV7-2|few|-|TRBJ2-5
CASSRLGKETQYF
TGTGCCAGCAGCAGACTTGGAAAGGAGACCCAGTACTTC
>TRBV12-3/TRBV12-4|few|TRBD1|TRBJ1-5
CASSGDRTLYQPQHF
TGTGCCAGCAGTGGGGACAGGACCCTTTATCAGCCCCAGCATTTT
>TRBV7-2|-|-|TRBJ2-6
CASRTGSGANVLTF
TGTGCCAGCAGAACGGGTTCTGGGGCCAACGTCCTGACTTTC
>TRBV11-2|-|-|TRBJ2-2
CASSPQGPWNTGELFF
TGTGCCAGCAGCCCGCAGGGCCCATGGAACACCGGGGAGCTGTTTTTT
>TRBV4-3|-|-|TRBJ1-3
CASSQGLMGTGNTIYF
TGCGCCAGCAGCCAAGGTCTTATGGGTACTGGAAACACCATATATTTT
>TRBV21-1|-|-|TRBJ2-5
CASSNTREETQYF
TGTGCCAGCAGCAACACGCGGGAAGAGACCCAGTACTTC
>TRBV11-3|-|-|TRBJ1-1
CASRGNTEAFF
TGTGCCAGCAGAGGGAACACTGAAGCTTTCTTT
>TRBV12-3/TRBV12-4|-|-|TRBJ1-3
CASSHARNTIYF
TGTGCCAGCAGCCACGCGCGAAACACCATATATTTT
>TRBV20-1|few|TRBD1|TRBJ1-5
CSATSGTGFQPQHF
TGCAGTGCTACCTCCGGGACAGGGTTTCAGCCCCAGCATTTT
>TRBV30|-|TRBD2|TRBJ2-3
CAWSVLVYQAGTDTQYF
TGTGCCTGGAGTGTACTAGTTTATCAAGCGGGGACAGATACGCAGTATTTT
>TRBV5-4|-|-|TRBJ2-2
CASSFGTTNTGELFF
TGTGCCAGCAGCTTTGGGACAACGAACACCGGGGAGCTGTTTTTT
>TRBV12-3/TRBV12-4|-|-|TRBJ2-6
CASSNSGANVLTF
TGTGCCAGCAGTAACTCTGGGGCCAACGTCCTGACTTTC
>TRBV27|few|-|TRBJ1-1
CASRSPNTEAFF
TGTGCCAGTAGATCGCCGAACACTGAAGCTTTCTTT
>TRBV19|-|TRBD2|TRBJ2-7
CASSISLGVAGAYEQYF
TGTGCCAGTAGTATATCCCTCGGGGTAGCGGGGGCTTACGAGCAGTACTTC
>TRBV12-3/TRBV12-4|-|-|TRBJ1-1
CASSIGGLNTEAFF
TGTGCCAGCAGTATAGGGGGGTTGAACACTGAAGCTTTCTTT
>TRBV5-8|-|TRBD2|TRBJ2-3
CASSQAGLTDTQYF
TGTGCCAGCAGCCAAGCGGGGCTCACAGATACGCAGTATTTT
>TRBV7-9|few|TRBD2|TRBJ2-3
CASSKSGATDTQYF
TGTGCCAGCAGCAAGAGCGGGGCGACAGATACGCAGTATTTT
>TRBV19|-|-|TRBJ2-2
CASSGWVGGELFF
TGTGCCAGTAGCGGGTGGGTTGGTGGGGAGCTGTTTTTT
>TRBV7-2|-|-|TRBJ1-2
CASSRDRAYGYTF
TGTGCCAGCAGCCGGGACCGGGCCTATGGCTACACCTTC
>TRBV5-1|few|-|TRBJ1-5
CASSLGGAGNQPQHF
TGCGCCAGCAGCTTGGGAGGGGCCGGGAATCAGCCCCAGCATTTT
>TRBV20-1|few|TRBD1|TRBJ1-2
CSARTPHRGTDYGYTF
TGCAGTGCTAGAACGCCCCACAGGGGGACCGACTATGGCTACACCTTC
>TRBV6-1|-|-|TRBJ1-3
CASRGRSSGNTIYF
TGTGCCAGCAGGGGCAGAAGCTCTGGAAACACCATATATTTT
>TRBV6-1|-|-|TRBJ1-1
CASRDTPWGTEAFF
TGTGCCAGCAGGGACACCCCCTGGGGCACTGAAGCTTTCTTT
>TRBV6-4|-|TRBD2|TRBJ2-2
CASSPGGTGELFF
TGTGCCAGCTCGCCGGGGGGGACCGGGGAGCTGTTTTTT